The clone carrying this T cell receptor (beta chain) has only one observation. The antigen is unknown. The source of the sample is a study of blood T cells in healthy people across ages. Sample-barcoded 5' priming and a J-beta primer mix drove a second PCR of about 6 to 12 cycles. Every individual sample yielded 2.5 million or more paired-end reads (each containing CDR3). TCRdb ran MiXCR on the 5' RACE reads and lists one entry per CDR3 protein. The repertoire includes 1.2 million to 1.5 million distinct CDR3 sequences, approximately 59% of them detected once, and 6.7% sits in the top ten. General observations from the study: Unknown CMV status may confound age-related changes in expanded clones. Comparison with aged donors showed that long-lived donors had more naive CD4+ cells and higher diversity.

Germline assignment: CDR1 SGHRS and CDR2 YFSETQ. This CDR3 comprises 16 residues. J gave up 2 bases and V 4 bases, and 11 bases lay outside the gene matches. The sample comprised blood. This TCR came from a man younger than 30 in good health. V gene TRBV5-1 combines with J gene TRBJ2-7; 8 bases fit TRBD1. CDR3 region: CASSPEPGQAPYEQYF. The CDR3 DNA sequence: TGCGCCAGCAGCCCCGAGCCGGGACAGGCCCCCTACGAGCAGTACTTC. Drawing the rest from reference TRBV5-1 and TRBJ2-7, the complete variable domain is KAGVTQTPRYLIKTRGQQVTLSCSPISGHRSVSWYQQTPGQGLQFLFEYFSETQRNKGNFPGRFSGRQFSNSRSEMNVSTLELGDSALYLCASSPEPGQAPYEQYFGPGTRLTVT.